This TCR beta chain is from a study of shared clonotypes between healthy human individuals (dated by TCRdb to the early 2020s). For the wider study: The cohort comprised two women and three men aged 18 to 49 years. For each donor, three plates each were used for CD4 naive and CD4 memory, two plates were used for CD8 naive, and one plate was used for CD8 memory. The study deeply sequenced blood TCR repertoires of several healthy adults to estimate repertoire size and the extent of clonotype sharing between individuals. Different laboratories and diverse techniques were used to prepare libraries and sequence TCR repertoires, to increase sequencing depth and limit assay-specific biases. Leukapheresis yielded between about 0.94 and 9 billion PBMCs per donor.

Results the study describes overall, beyond this receptor: Rarefaction of sorted-subset datasets indicated incomplete sequencing despite the large sequencing depth. Pairwise subsampling led to the expectation that sequencing depth would affect the degree of clonotype sharing among donors. Only blood was sampled, and tissue TCR repertoires likely differ from those in blood. When a few donors were compared, the shared fraction of clonotypes was 5% to 6.5% for naive CD4, roughly 3.4% for naive CD8, more than 2% for memory CD4, and roughly 0.43% for memory CD8. Larger estimated clonotype richness was generally found for naive subsets than for memory subsets. Because the study included only a small number of donors, the genetic and exposure-history diversity represented was limited. Higher generation probabilities were observed for clonotypes shared by all four sorted-subset donors than for non-shared clonotypes.

Using the deep immunoSEQ assay, TCR CDR3 regions were amplified from genomic DNA by multiplex PCR. For each cell subset, the extracted genomic DNA was distributed evenly across all wells of several immunoSEQ 96-well plates, and each plate served as one replicate. For sorted subsets, each replicate PCR was loaded with about 200 ng genomic DNA, equivalent to approximately 27,000 T cell genomes. Purified libraries were quantified with a Qubit 3.0 fluorometer, sized on a Bioanalyzer 2100, and re-quantified with the KAPA Library Quantification kit. Every immunoSEQ 96-well plate was sequenced on a dedicated single-read 150-cycle Illumina NextSeq 550 flow cell. As for how the authors treated the data: The immunoSEQ output contained only junctional sequences without quality scores, so filtering could not match that applied to full-length reads. Sequences were annotated with PyIR, a Python wrapper for IgBLAST v1.9, and V/J genes and CDR3 were assigned using IMGT germline references. Reads were removed for weak V/J assignments (E-value above 1e-6), missing CDR3, stop codons, out-of-frame junctions, or ambiguous translated residues. V3J clonotypes were defined as sequences sharing the same inferred V gene, J gene, and CDR3 amino acid sequence. Percentage overlap between repertoires was calculated by dividing the number of shared unique clonotypes by the size of the smaller repertoire. RTK rarefaction, the Chao1 estimator, and Recon v2.1 estimates of unobserved clonotypes were used to assess repertoire richness. For all TCRbeta clonotypes obtained by the gDNA method from several donors, generation probabilities were computed with OLGA. TCRdb mirrors the immuneACCESS table, restricted to in-frame sequences. Some clones are absent from its copies; in checked studies, under half trace to an unresolved V gene, and the reason for the others is unknown. V, J and clone size derive from that table, while D and trimming were established from the DNA sequence. The sample contains 1 million to 1.2 million clones, 70% to 85% of them found a single time. The ten largest make up almost 0.9% of the sample.

Healthy HIV-negative adults with no recently reported acute infections or vaccinations were included as donors. Every donor was a Caucasian adult residing in Nashville, Tennessee, USA. CD4+ T cells were enriched by magnetic negative selection, after which naive cells were positively selected on CD45RA and the negative fraction was taken as the memory subset. After blood collection by leukapheresis, PBMCs were isolated using Ficoll-Histopaque density gradient centrifugation and then cryopreserved in the vapor phase of liquid nitrogen. Analytical flow cytometry was used to check the purity and quantity of every magnetically sorted T cell population. Genomic DNA was isolated from every sorted fraction and measured by UV absorbance on a Nanodrop 2000c. As to this clone: It has no known antigen specificity. Per-base qualities were not stored, and no clone one base away is much larger.

Compared with germline, V lacks 8 bases and J lacks 3 bases; bases without a gene match: 1. Looking up the germline V gene (reference sequence) yields CDR1 MNHNY and CDR2 SVGAGI. The CDR3 holds 13 amino acids from the cysteine to the phenylalanine. CDR3 DNA only is kept here, 39 bases in frame from base 1. This TCR was sampled from a young man in good health. Some clones in this sample may be carry-over from other donors' samples. The receptor chain draws on TRBV6-6 and TRBJ2-1, with TRBD1 matching 10 junction bases. What was sequenced was memory CD4+ T cells from PBMCs. What this sample's cell subset or site label stands for: CD45RA-negative fraction. Here the CDR3 is given as CASRTGGYNEQFF. The nucleotide sequence reads as follows: TGTGCCAGCCGGACAGGGGGCTACAATGAGCAGTTCTTC.